One and the same sample provided the 17 T cell receptor beta chains below, sequenced in a study of T cell changes during pregnancy in multiple sclerosis. The method was immunoSEQ multiplex PCR; TCRdb's version includes in-frame clones alone and lacks a portion of them. The profile shows about 59,000 clones, about 93% of them singletons. The source was CD8+ T cells from peripheral blood mononuclear cells, collected in the third trimester of pregnancy. All receptors come from a female donor with multiple sclerosis, enrolled in a pregnancy study.

This chain uses TRBV5-4 with TRBJ2-1; perhaps TRBD2 as D (5 bases). Looked up from germline, CDR1 is SGHNT and CDR2 is YYREEE (reference sequence). This CDR3 spans 16 amino acids. With 4 bases removed from V and 4 bases from J, the gap between germline ends came to 18 bases. The CDR3 DNA sequence: TGTGCCAGCAGCCCGACGGGAAGTACAAGGTACAATGAGCAGTTCTTC. Its translation: CASSPTGSTRYNEQFF.

CDR3 bases: TGTGCCAGCAGCTTGGGCGACAGCGGGGGAAACACCATATATTTT. Translation: CASSLGDSGGNTIYF. The chain has TRBV5-5 and TRBJ1-3, with D perhaps matching TRBD1 (5 bases). The CDR3 length is 15 residues. The germline V and J ends were trimmed by 0 bases and 4 bases, with 11 bases remaining between them. Germline lookup yields CDR1 SGHKS and CDR2 YYEKEE (reference sequence).

V gene TRBV5-4 combines with J gene TRBJ2-7, with 14 nucleotides matching TRBD2. V trimming: 4 bases; J trimming: 0 bases; junction bases outside the gene matches: 3. This CDR3 spans 16 amino acids. Germline V lookup: CDR1 SGHNT, CDR2 YYREEE (reference sequence). The CDR3 loop is CASSEGLAGASYEQYF. In DNA, the CDR3 is TGTGCCAGCAGCGAGGGACTAGCGGGGGCCTCCTACGAGCAGTACTTC.

As regards this clone: The sample contains more than one DNA sequence encoding this CDR3. The gene calls are TRBV19 and TRBJ2-1, with a weak D call TRBD1 (5 bases). The germline V and J ends were trimmed by 1 base and 0 bases, with 7 bases remaining between them. Germline CDR1 and CDR2: LNHDA and SQIVND (reference sequence). The CDR3 sequence is 15 residues long. CDR3 sequence: CASSIGTGSYNEQFF. CDR3 nucleotides: TGTGCCAGTAGTATAGGTACAGGCTCCTACAATGAGCAGTTCTTC. Using reference TRBV19 and TRBJ2-1 for the parts outside the CDR3, the full variable domain is DGGITQSPKYLFRKEGQNVTLSCEQNLNHDAMYWYRQDPGQGLRLIYYSQIVNDFQKGDIAEGYSVSREKKESFPLTVTSAQKNPTAFYLCASSIGTGSYNEQFFGPGTRLTVL.

This clone was seen just once. The genes are TRBV5-6 and TRBJ1-2; D not resolved. Trimming pared 0 bases from V and 4 bases from J, leaving 10 bases between. Germline V gene lookup returns CDR1 SGHDT and CDR2 YYEEEE. The CDR3 spans 14 residues. The CDR3 sequence is CASSLGSQVYGYTF. The CDR3 DNA is TGTGCCAGCAGCTTGGGGTCCCAGGTCTATGGCTACACCTTC.

This clone was recorded once. V is TRBV4-2 and J is TRBJ2-1; 10 nucleotides agree with TRBD2. The length of the CDR3 is 15 residues. Losses at the gene ends were 5 bases for V and 7 bases for J; bases not matched to a gene: 8. Germline-derived CDR1 and CDR2 are LGHNA and YNFKEQ. DNA for the CDR3: TGTGCCAGCAGCGTACTAGCGGGGAGCATGAATGAGCAGTTCTTC. It translates to CASSVLAGSMNEQFF.

This chain uses TRBV30 with TRBJ1-5, with a possible D match to TRBD1 (6 bases). This CDR3 is 13 amino acids long. Germline lookup yields CDR1 GTSNPN and CDR2 SVGIG (reference sequence). Trimming stripped 1 base from V and 6 bases from J, with 10 bases between. This chain's CDR3 is CAWSDGDIQPQHF. The DNA for the CDR3 is TGTGCCTGGAGTGACGGGGACATTCAGCCCCAGCATTTT.

The gene calls are TRBV11-2 and TRBJ1-2; TRBD1 is a possible D gene (6 bases). With 5 bases removed from V and 7 bases from J, the gap between germline ends came to 11 bases. The V gene's germline CDR1 is SGHAT and CDR2 FQNNGV. This CDR3 contains 12 residues. CDR3 in amino acids: CASSAGEGGYTF. The CDR3 DNA is TGTGCCAGCAGCGCAGGGGAAGGTGGCTACACCTTC. Together with reference TRBV11-2 and TRBJ1-2, the CDR3 gives the full variable domain: EAGVAQSPRYKIIEKRQSVAFWCNPISGHATLYWYQQILGQGPKLLIQFQNNGVVDDSQLPKDRFSAERLKGVDSTLKIQPAKLEDSAVYLCASSAGEGGYTFGSGTRLTVV.

The chain has TRBV5-1 and TRBJ2-1, with 9 bases that match TRBD1. Germline V lookup: CDR1 SGHRS, CDR2 YFSETQ. CDR3 length: 15 residues. Trimming at V came to 0 bases and at J to 10 bases, leaving 8 bases not matched to a gene. The CDR3 reads CASSLEGQGIGEQFF. The DNA for the CDR3 is TGCGCCAGCAGCTTGGAGGGACAGGGAATCGGCGAGCAGTTCTTC.

V gene TRBV7-2 combines with J gene TRBJ2-5; 7 bases fit TRBD2. V was pared by 0 bases and J by 5 bases, with 3 bases of the junction left unmatched. Per the germline V gene, CDR1 is SGHTA and CDR2 is FQGNSA. The CDR3 contains 14 residues. This CDR3 reads CASSLAGGRETQYF. Written as DNA, the CDR3 is TGTGCCAGCAGCTTAGCGGGAGGGAGGGAGACCCAGTACTTC. The variable domain in full, with the rest retrieved from reference TRBV7-2 and TRBJ2-5, is GAGVSQSPSNKVTEKGKDVELRCDPISGHTALYWYRQSLGQGLEFLIYFQGNSAPDKSGLPSDRFSAERTGGSVSTLTIQRTQQEDSAVYLCASSLAGGRETQYFGPGTRLLVL.

This chain uses TRBV16 with TRBJ1-2; D may be TRBD1 (5 bases). The V end was cut by 0 bases, the J end by 5 bases, with 7 bases between. The CDR3 runs 13 residues. Germline loops: CDR1 KGHSY, CDR2 FQNENV. This chain's CDR3 is CASSQSKGYGYTF. The DNA for the CDR3 is TGTGCCAGCAGCCAATCAAAGGGGTATGGCTACACCTTC.

The chain is built from TRBV27 and TRBJ2-1; D unresolved. From germline, CDR1 is MNHEY and CDR2 SMNVEV (reference sequence). The CDR3 loop spans 16 amino acids. V lost 1 base and J lost 0, with 10 bases in between. The CDR3: CASSLWAVGSYNEQFF. The CDR3, as DNA: TGTGCCAGCAGTTTATGGGCTGTCGGCTCCTACAATGAGCAGTTCTTC.

The V call is TRBV19, the J call TRBJ2-7; 12 bases align to TRBD2. J was trimmed by 5 bases and V by 3 bases; bases with no gene match: 5. CDR3 length: 15 residues. In germline, CDR1 is LNHDA, CDR2 SQIVND (reference sequence). The CDR3 DNA reads TGTGCCAGTAGTATTGTACTAGCGGGAGGCGACGAGCAGTACTTC. Protein: CASSIVLAGGDEQYF.

This clone has just one count. V usage is TRBV29-1 and J usage is TRBJ2-2, with 9 positions matching TRBD2. V lost 5 bases and J lost 2; bases outside the gene matches: 6. The germline gives CDR1 SQVTM, CDR2 ANQGSEA. The CDR3 covers 15 residues. The CDR3 sequence: CSVCPSGINTGELFF. The CDR3 DNA follows: TGCAGCGTTTGCCCTAGCGGGATAAACACCGGGGAGCTGTTTTTT.

V is TRBV5-6 and J is TRBJ2-1, with D perhaps matching TRBD1 (5 bases). This CDR3 spans 12 amino acids. Trimming cost V 4 bases and J 5 bases, with 7 bases left between them. Germline assignment: CDR1 SGHDT and CDR2 YYEEEE. The CDR3 reads CASSVTDNEQFF. The CDR3 DNA reads as TGTGCCAGCAGCGTGACAGACAATGAGCAGTTCTTC.

The chain has TRBV19 and TRBJ2-1, with D possibly being TRBD2 (6 bases). Germline values: CDR1 LNHDA, CDR2 SQIVND (reference sequence). The CDR3 length is 14 residues. V was cut by 7 bases and J by 4 bases, with 14 bases left in between. The CDR3 nucleotides read TGTGCCAGTACCCTAGGCGGGGCGTACAATGAGCAGTTCTTC. Amino acid sequence: CASTLGGAYNEQFF.

Here the CDR3 reads CAWRTVSSYEQYF. The CDR3, as DNA: TGTGCCTGGAGGACAGTTTCCTCCTACGAGCAGTACTTC. This chain uses TRBV30 with TRBJ2-7; the D gene is possibly TRBD1 (5 bases). Trimming left V 3 bases short and J 0 bases short, with 9 bases between. The germline CDR1 and CDR2 sequences are GTSNPN and SVGIG (reference sequence). The CDR3 has 13 amino acids. Supplemented by reference TRBV30 and TRBJ2-7, the full variable domain reads SQTIHQWPATLVQPVGSPLSLECTVEGTSNPNLYWYRQAAGRGLQLLFYSVGIGQISSEVPQNLSASRPQDRQFILSSKKLLLSDSGFYLCAWRTVSSYEQYFGPGTRLTVT.